The 9 T cell receptor beta chains given below trace back to one sample, sequenced in a study of PD-L1 blockade in urothelial cancer. As to time point: peripheral blood 6 weeks after treatment start. Measured with immunoSEQ multiplex PCR; TCRdb has only the in-frame clones, and not every one. The sample contains around 110,000 clones, more than 85% of which appear only once. Sequenced here: PBMCs, sampled around atezolizumab (anti-PD-L1) treatment. Receptors originate from a man aged 55 to 70 with urothelial cancer.

The chain joins TRBV15 to TRBJ2-1, with 7 bases aligning to TRBD1. Germline CDR1 and CDR2: LNHNV and YYDKDF (reference sequence). The CDR3 runs 15 residues. Trimming removed 0 bases from V and 4 bases from J; junction bases left unmatched: 3. In nucleotides, the CDR3 is TGTGCCACCAGCAGAGATGCAGGGGGATACAATGAGCAGTTCTTC. It is translated as CATSRDAGGYNEQFF.

As concerns this clone: One junction end does not reproduce the germline sequence, and a read error may be involved. The V and J genes are TRBV6-4 and TRBJ2-1; weak D call: TRBD2 (6 bases). This CDR3 contains 12 residues. The germline CDR1 and CDR2 sequences are MRHNA and SNTAGT. CDR3 loop: CASSDSKREQFF. The DNA for the CDR3 is TGTGCCAGCAGTGACTCGAAACGGGAGCAATTCTTC.

The V call is TRBV6-1, the J call TRBJ1-1, with D maybe TRBD1 (5 bases). Germline CDR1 reads MNHNS; CDR2 reads SASEGT. CDR3 length: 13 residues. The V end lost 0 bases, the J end lost 4 bases, and 6 bases lay between the germline ends. The DNA of the CDR3 is TGTGCCAGCAGTGAAGCAAGGGGCACTGAAGCTTTCTTT. Residues: CASSEARGTEAFF.

The rearrangement links TRBV6-6 to TRBJ2-5; D remains unclear. The germline V and J ends were trimmed by 7 bases and 5 bases, with 11 bases remaining between them. CDR3 length equals 12 residues. In germline, CDR1 is MNHNY, CDR2 SVGAGI (reference sequence). CDR3 in DNA: TGTGCCAGCACAGGAAGGAAGGAGACCCAGTACTTC. It codes for CASTGRKETQYF.

V is TRBV28 and J is TRBJ2-2; 7 positions agree with TRBD2. Germline CDR1 is MDHEN and CDR2 is SYDVKM. The CDR3 has 16 residues. The junction had 8 bases not matched to a gene; V was cut back by 3 bases and J by 4 bases. CDR3: CASSFQWGGITGELFF. CDR3 nucleotides: TGTGCCAGCAGTTTTCAATGGGGGGGGATCACCGGGGAGCTGTTTTTT.

V usage is TRBV6-6 and J usage is TRBJ2-3; 10 bases align to TRBD2. Germline CDR1 MNHNY, CDR2 SVGAGI (reference sequence). The CDR3 length is 15 residues. V shed 7 bases, J shed 2 bases, and the junction held 6 bases outside the gene matches. The CDR3 DNA reads TGTGCCAGCATAGTAAGCGGGAGGGCCACAGATACGCAGTATTTT. It yields the protein CASIVSGRATDTQYF.

The V and J genes are TRBV6-5 and TRBJ1-2; 10 bases are a match to TRBD1. Germline loops: CDR1 MNHEY, CDR2 SVGAGI. J lost 8 bases, V lost 2 bases, and 5 bases had no gene match. The CDR3 is 14 amino acids. CDR3: CASSYQGQGTGYTF. The CDR3 DNA reads as TGTGCCAGCAGTTACCAGGGACAGGGGACGGGCTACACCTTC.

The chain combines TRBV9 with TRBJ2-5; TRBD2 matches 13 bases. The CDR3 contains 17 residues. The J segment lost 4 bases and the V segment lost 3 bases, leaving 9 bases of the junction unmatched. Germline CDR1 and CDR2: SGDLS and YYNGEE. CDR3 in DNA: TGTGCCAGCAGCGGGGGAAGGACTAGCGGGAGCCTAGAGACCCAGTACTTC. Translation gives CASSGGRTSGSLETQYF.

The chain employs TRBV25-1 and TRBJ1-5; a possible D gene is TRBD1 (6 bases). This CDR3 is 14 amino acids long. CDR1 is MGHDK, CDR2 SYGVNS, per germline. Trimming cost V 6 bases and J 3 bases, with 12 bases left between them. CDR3 in DNA: TGTGCCAGCAGCCATGGGGGCTCCAATCAGCCCCAGCATTTT. It codes for CASSHGGSNQPQHF.